This T cell receptor beta chain comes out of a study of blood T cell repertoires in COVID-19. Overall study: From T cells, B-cell-depleted T cells, or PBMCs came the material, which was cDNA or gDNA.

The table lists this clone with a count of one. The CDR3 contains 12 residues. The V and J ends lost 2 bases and 4 bases respectively, with 6 bases between them. Germline V gene data show CDR1 as GTSNPN and CDR2 as SVGIG (reference sequence). The data were produced by immunoSEQ multiplex PCR, yet TCRdb's version contains in-frame clones alone and is incomplete. The data show a few hundred thousand clones, 85% to 90% seen once. This chain links TRBV30 with TRBJ2-1, with D possibly matching TRBD2 (6 bases). Sequenced sample: peripheral blood. The TCR comes from a man aged 25-45 years with acute or convalescent COVID-19. CDR3 in amino acids: CAWSRGYNEQFF. CDR3 bases: TGTGCCTGGAGTCGGGGGTACAATGAGCAGTTCTTC.